The 5 T cell receptor beta chains below come from one sample, sequenced in a study of Graves' ophthalmopathy and Graves' hyperthyroidism. Amplifying from RNA transcripts, the study obtained TCR beta CDR3 regions. The library came from an HTBI-primed first-round RT-PCR and a second-round multiplex PCR. TCRdb used MiXCR to reprocess the multiplex PCR reads, holding one entry per CDR3 protein. The sample shows around 400,000 distinct CDR3 sequences, around a fifth of them seen only once. The sample taken for sequencing was peripheral blood. The receptor set was obtained from a young woman with stable Graves' hyperthyroidism.

The V and J genes are TRBV9 and TRBJ2-5; 9 bases line up with TRBD2. Trimming took 3 bases from V and 1 from J; bases not matched to a gene: 4. Germline V gives CDR1 SGDLS, CDR2 YYNGEE. The CDR3 runs to 15 residues. CDR3 loop: CASSGSGGIQETQYF. The CDR3 nucleotides read TGTGCCAGCAGCGGTAGCGGGGGAATCCAAGAGACCCAGTACTTC.

This clonotype was seen repeatedly, ten times or more. The chain employs TRBV15 and TRBJ1-2, with D tentatively TRBD1 (6 bases). The germline gives CDR1 LNHNV, CDR2 YYDKDF (reference sequence). V lost 0 bases and J 6 bases, leaving 11 bases between the germline ends. The CDR3 loop spans 14 amino acids. CDR3 coding DNA: TGTGCCACCAGCAGAGATATCAGGGGTGATGGCTACACCTTC. Protein product: CATSRDIRGDGYTF.

This clonotype showed up many times. The CDR3 loop reads CASSLASGGTGELFF. The CDR3 DNA reads as TGTGCCAGCAGCTTAGCCTCAGGGGGCACCGGGGAGCTGTTTTTT. The chain recombines TRBV7-8 with TRBJ2-2; 7 positions agree with TRBD1. The junction had 2 bases not matched to a gene; V was cut back by 0 bases and J by 4 bases. The CDR3 length is 15 residues. Germline values: CDR1 SGHVS, CDR2 FQNEAQ.

The chain links TRBV5-1 to TRBJ1-5; 7 bases map to TRBD1. The V gene end was trimmed by 4 bases and the J gene end by 3 bases; junction bases not matched to a gene: 4. Germline V gives CDR1 SGHRS, CDR2 YFSETQ. CDR3 length: 14 residues. The CDR3 is CASSPGQNNQPQHF. In DNA form, the CDR3 reads TGCGCCAGCAGCCCGGGACAGAACAATCAGCCCCAGCATTTT.

This clonotype was counted many times. The chain combines TRBV6-5 with TRBJ2-5, with a weak D call TRBD1 (6 bases). Germline V gene lookup returns CDR1 MNHEY and CDR2 SVGAGI. With 6 bases removed from V and 5 bases from J, the gap between germline ends came to 16 bases. The CDR3 contains 14 residues. CDR3 residues: CASRPEQGRETQYF. The CDR3 nucleotides read TGTGCCAGCAGACCCGAACAGGGAAGGGAGACCCAGTACTTC.